A single sample gave rise to the 14 T cell receptor beta chains below, sequenced in a study of blood T cell repertoires in COVID-19. Repertoires were generated with immunoSEQ multiplex PCR, while TCRdb's copy carries only in-frame clones and drops some. Of approximately 190,000 clones in the sample, roughly 80% were seen once. Sequencing was performed on peripheral blood. The source of these receptors is a man between 60 and 75 years old with acute or convalescent COVID-19.

Here the CDR3 reads CASSSVSSGEAGTQYF. The CDR3 DNA reads as TGTGCCAGCAGCTCCGTTTCTAGCGGGGAGGCGGGTACGCAGTATTTT. This rearrangement joins TRBV7-3 to TRBJ2-3; 9 bases are a match to TRBD2. Germline V CDR1 and CDR2: SGHTA, FQGTGA. Trimming at V came to 4 bases and at J to 8 bases, leaving 13 bases not matched to a gene. This CDR3 is built from 16 residues.

CDR3 region: CASSQGGQETQYF. The CDR3 DNA follows: TGTGCCAGCAGCCAGGGAGGGCAAGAGACCCAGTACTTC. The gene calls are TRBV3-1 (or the pseudogene TRBV3-2) and TRBJ2-5; 7 bases agree with TRBD2. The germline CDR1 and CDR2 sequences are LGHDT and YNNKEL (reference sequence). After removal of 3 bases from V and 2 bases from J, the junction contained 0 bases not matched to a gene. This CDR3 spans 13 amino acids.

V gene TRBV6-2 or TRBV6-3 combines with J gene TRBJ1-5, with 8 bases matching TRBD1. V shed 6 bases, J shed 2 bases, and the junction held 9 bases outside the gene matches. The CDR3 consists of 16 residues. Per the germline V gene, CDR1 is MNHEY and CDR2 is SVGEGT. The CDR3 sequence is CASSPRQGNGNQPQHF. Written as DNA, the CDR3 is TGTGCCAGCAGCCCCAGACAGGGGAATGGCAATCAGCCCCAGCATTTT.

This chain uses TRBV24-1 with TRBJ2-1; the D gene is possibly TRBD2 (6 bases). Germline CDR1 reads KGHDR; CDR2 reads SFDVKD. V lost 9 bases, J lost 0 bases, and 11 bases lay in between. This CDR3 has 14 residues. The CDR3 here is CATGPGSSYNEQFF. The CDR3 nucleotides read TGTGCCACCGGTCCCGGGAGCTCCTACAATGAGCAGTTCTTC.

This clone has just a few counts. This chain joins TRBV27 and TRBJ1-5; D remains unclear. Germline values: CDR1 MNHEY, CDR2 SMNVEV (reference sequence). V dropped 3 bases and J dropped 7 bases, with 22 bases sitting between them. The CDR3 consists of 17 residues. The CDR3 is CASSFQAGSLTGQPQHF. CDR3 DNA sequence: TGTGCCAGCAGTTTTCAGGCAGGATCCCTAACGGGACAGCCCCAGCATTTT.

V usage is TRBV5-1 and J usage is TRBJ2-1; 13 bases are a match to TRBD2. The CDR3 consists of 15 residues. With V trimmed by 3 bases and J by 7 bases, 4 bases remained unmatched. Germline V gives CDR1 SGHRS, CDR2 YFSETQ. CDR3 in DNA: TGCGCCAGCAGCTCACTAGCGGGAGGGGGTAATGAGCAGTTCTTC. Its translation: CASSSLAGGGNEQFF.

The CDR3 DNA reads as TGTGCCAGCAGTTTTCAGTGGAACACTGAAGCTTTCTTT. It is translated as CASSFQWNTEAFF. This chain connects TRBV27 to TRBJ1-1; no firm D call. The CDR3 runs 13 residues. CDR1 is MNHEY and CDR2 is SMNVEV in the germline V gene (reference sequence). V was pared by 3 bases and J by 1 base, with 6 bases between.

The chain couples TRBV27 to TRBJ1-2; 9 nucleotides line up with TRBD1. Germline assignment: CDR1 MNHEY and CDR2 SMNVEV (reference sequence). Trimming took 6 bases from V and 7 from J; bases not matched to a gene: 6. This CDR3 has 13 amino acids. The DNA for the CDR3 is TGTGCCAGCAGGTGGACAGGGGAGAGTGGCTACACCTTC. This sequence encodes CASRWTGESGYTF.

The chain carries TRBV4-1 and TRBJ2-1, with 8 bases fitting TRBD1. Germline CDR1 is MGHRA and CDR2 is YSYEKL. The CDR3 loop spans 16 amino acids. V was pared by 4 bases and J by 3 bases, with 8 bases of the junction left unmatched. This CDR3 is CASSRTQGALYNEQFF. For the CDR3, the DNA is TGCGCCAGCAGCCGAACTCAGGGGGCGCTCTACAATGAGCAGTTCTTC.

There are a few counts of this clone. The V call is TRBV12-3 or TRBV12-4, the J call TRBJ1-2; D gene unclear. V gave up 3 bases and J gave up 6 bases, with 11 bases separating them. The CDR3 extends over 13 amino acids. The chain's CDR3 is CASSFISGDGYTF. CDR3 sequence (DNA): TGTGCCAGCAGTTTTATCAGCGGGGATGGCTACACCTTC.

In this sample, this clone turned up many times. Here the CDR3 DNA reads TGTGCCAGCAGGGGGACAGGGACAGATACGCAGTATTTT. It yields the protein CASRGTGTDTQYF. The V call is TRBV12-3 or TRBV12-4, the J call TRBJ2-3, with 9 positions matching TRBD1. The CDR3 length is 13 residues. The junction had 1 base not matched to a gene; V was cut back by 6 bases and J by 3 bases.

V and J are TRBV6-1 and TRBJ1-1, with D unresolved. The ends were cut back, 2 bases at V and 5 bases at J, with 15 bases in the middle. The CDR3 sequence is 15 residues long. Germline V gene sequence: CDR1 MNHNS, CDR2 SASEGT. The CDR3 is CASSESRPGLTEAFF. The CDR3, as DNA: TGTGCCAGCAGTGAATCCCGTCCAGGTCTGACTGAAGCTTTCTTT.

The gene calls are TRBV30 and TRBJ1-5; TRBD1 is a possible D gene (5 bases). The CDR3 sequence is 15 residues long. Germline CDR1 reads GTSNPN; CDR2 reads SVGIG (reference sequence). Trimming took 0 bases from V and 5 from J, leaving 14 bases between them. The DNA for the CDR3 is TGTGCCTGGAGTGTTCTGGGAGGGGTACATCAGCCCCAGCATTTT. This codes for CAWSVLGGVHQPQHF.

In regard to this clone: Other DNA sequences in the same sample also yield this CDR3. The V gene is TRBV27, the J gene TRBJ1-1; D is undetermined. Trimming cost V 0 bases and J 5 bases, with 7 bases left between them. This CDR3 is 13 amino acids long. The germline CDR1 and CDR2 sequences are MNHEY and SMNVEV (reference sequence). This CDR3 reads CASSLSRGTEAFF. In nucleotides, the CDR3 is TGTGCCAGCAGTTTATCGCGAGGGACTGAAGCTTTCTTT.